This T cell receptor beta chain was captured in a study of T cell responses to AZD1222 COVID-19 vaccine. This clone occurred once. Its specificity is unknown. Study outcomes and limitations: Spike was spanned by vaccine-associated CD4 TCRs, with dominance at 160-218 and 743-854. Donors skewed white British and female; clonal diversity was possibly underestimated. Repertoires were collected only later (after the peak T cell response had occurred).

Produced via immunoSEQ multiplex PCR; TCRdb's table is partial and in-frame only. The sample records about 160,000 clones, approximately 94% being singletons. This CDR3 is 15 amino acids long. Per germline, CDR1 MRHNA and CDR2 SNTAGT. The germline V and J ends were trimmed by 6 bases and 3 bases, with 15 bases remaining between them. The receptor was derived from an adult who received the AZD1222 COVID-19 vaccine. Sequenced material: peripheral blood, taken 28 days after the second AZD1222 dose. The chain has TRBV6-4 and TRBJ2-1; D gene unclear. The DNA for the CDR3 is TGTGCCAGCAGCCCCGGTGGATGGAGCTACAATGAGCAGTTCTTC. The encoded protein is CASSPGGWSYNEQFF.